The sample holds a few counts of the clone carrying this T cell receptor beta chain. What it binds is not known. The data belong to a study of response to subunit inactivated influenza vaccine. Findings and limits, study-wide: With each seasonal influenza vaccination, the authors suggested, few new T cells are recruited.

TCRdb re-derived calls from the RT-PCR reads in MiXCR, one entry per CDR3 protein. The sample has under 550,000 distinct CDR3 sequences; 7.6% are singletons. V was cut by 6 bases and J by 0 bases, with 17 bases left in between. This CDR3 has 16 amino acids. The rearrangement joins TRBV12-3 or TRBV12-4 to TRBJ1-1, with D tentatively TRBD1 (5 bases). The specimen comprised PBMCs from blood, sampled less than 30 months after vaccination. This clonotype originated in a man between 50 and 75 years old who received an inactivated influenza vaccine. CDR3 nucleotide sequence: TGTGCCAGCAGCCCCGGTGGGGCAGGGCTGAACACTGAAGCTTTCTTT. Protein product: CASSPGGAGLNTEAFF.